A selection of T cell receptor beta chains follows, all from one sample in a study of immune cell composition in non-small cell lung cancer. Produced via immunoSEQ multiplex PCR; TCRdb's table is partial and in-frame only. This sample carries about 2,500 clones, 85% of them seen once, and the ten largest clones take roughly 7%. The sample comprised lung tumor tissue. All receptors come from a human donor with non-small cell lung cancer. Each CDR3 is given with its conserved first and last residue. The D gene is left open where the match is weak. Only some rows state a clone size, as once, few, many or a class for expanded clones.

v_gene,j_gene,d_gene,len,abundance,CDR3aa,CDR3nt
TRBV28,TRBJ1-1,-,14,once,CATLGAGASTEAFF,TGTGCCACCCTGGGTGCGGGGGCGAGCACTGAAGCTTTCTTT
TRBV6-1,TRBJ1-4,-,14,-,CASSEFRSNEKLFF,TGTGCCAGCAGTGAATTCCGTTCTAATGAAAAACTGTTTTTT
TRBV4-2,TRBJ2-4,TRBD2,17,-,CASSQDRGGVAKNIQYF,TGTGCCAGCAGCCAAGATCGGGGAGGGGTAGCCAAAAACATTCAGTACTTC
TRBV28,TRBJ1-2,-,15,-,CASSLVGLDLYGYTF,TGTGCCAGCAGTTTAGTAGGACTGGACCTCTATGGCTACACCTTC
TRBV7-4,TRBJ1-1,-,14,-,CASSFTEMNTEAFF,TGTGCCAGCAGCTTCACCGAGATGAACACTGAAGCTTTCTTT
TRBV4-2,TRBJ1-2,TRBD1,15,-,CASSQQTGLDYGYTF,TGTGCCAGCAGCCAGCAGACAGGGTTAGACTATGGCTACACCTTC
TRBV19,TRBJ1-2,TRBD1,11,-,CASGQGYGYTF,TGTGCCAGCGGACAGGGCTATGGCTACACCTTC
TRBV9,TRBJ1-3,-,17,-,CASSVVAAPSSGNTIYF,TGTGCCAGCAGCGTAGTTGCGGCCCCGAGCTCTGGAAACACCATATATTTT
TRBV5-1,TRBJ2-7,-,15,-,CASSQQTQSLGEQYF,TGCGCCAGCAGCCAGCAAACACAGAGCTTGGGCGAGCAGTACTTC
TRBV14,TRBJ2-7,TRBD2,16,-,CASSPLGAGAFGEQYF,TGTGCCAGCAGCCCCCTGGGAGCGGGAGCCTTCGGCGAGCAGTACTTC
TRBV11-2,TRBJ1-3,-,15,-,CASSVQDYSGNTIYF,TGTGCCAGCAGCGTACAGGATTACTCTGGAAACACCATATATTTT
TRBV4-3,TRBJ2-7,TRBD2,15,-,CASSRGTSGGYEQYF,TGCGCCAGCAGCCGAGGGACTAGCGGGGGTTACGAGCAGTACTTC
TRBV25-1,TRBJ1-6,TRBD1,15,-,CASSEQGQGKSPLHF,TGTGCCAGCAGTGAGCAGGGACAGGGAAAGTCACCCCTCCACTTT
TRBV9,TRBJ2-7,-,14,-,CASSLELGSYEQYF,TGTGCCAGCAGCTTAGAACTAGGGTCCTACGAGCAGTACTTC
TRBV7-2,TRBJ2-5,-,16,once,CASRHSIGSAQETQYF,TGTGCCAGCAGACACTCAATCGGGTCAGCTCAAGAGACCCAGTACTTC
TRBV7-8,TRBJ1-1,TRBD1,14,-,CASSFTGGYTEAFF,TGTGCCAGCAGCTTTACAGGGGGCTACACTGAAGCTTTCTTT
TRBV5-6,TRBJ2-5,TRBD2,15,-,CASSFLAGGQETQYF,TGTGCCAGCAGCTTTCTAGCGGGAGGCCAAGAGACCCAGTACTTC
TRBV6-5,TRBJ2-7,TRBD2,15,-,CATRPGLAGIYEQYF,TGTGCCACCCGTCCGGGACTAGCGGGGATCTACGAGCAGTACTTC
TRBV5-6,TRBJ2-7,TRBD1,15,once,CASSSWDRRTYEQYF,TGTGCCAGCAGCTCATGGGACAGGCGAACCTACGAGCAGTACTTC
TRBV7-9,TRBJ2-4,-,11,-,CASSRGVIQYF,TGTGCCAGCAGCCGCGGGGTCATTCAGTACTTC
TRBV10-3,TRBJ1-2,-,15,-,CAISAGGGRDYGYTF,TGTGCCATCAGTGCTGGGGGGGGCCGGGACTATGGCTACACCTTC
TRBV11-3,TRBJ2-1,TRBD1,15,-,CASSLEQGGYNEQFF,TGTGCCAGCAGCTTAGAACAGGGGGGCTACAATGAGCAGTTCTTC
TRBV5-1,TRBJ1-5,-,15,-,CASREGQSSNQPQHF,TGCGCCAGCAGGGAGGGCCAGAGTAGCAATCAGCCCCAGCATTTT
TRBV19,TRBJ2-1,TRBD2,15,-,CASSIGGGANNEQFF,TGTGCCAGTAGTATCGGGGGAGGGGCAAATAATGAGCAGTTCTTC
TRBV18,TRBJ2-7,-,12,once,CASSPGAYEQYF,TGTGCCAGCTCACCAGGAGCCTACGAGCAGTACTTC
TRBV11-2,TRBJ2-5,-,13,once,CASSLLQQETQYF,TGTGCCAGCAGCTTATTACAGCAAGAGACCCAGTACTTC
TRBV19,TRBJ1-1,-,11,-,CASSIRDIAFF,TGTGCCAGTAGTATCCGGGACATAGCTTTCTTT
TRBV5-5,TRBJ1-4,TRBD1,16,-,CASSSDRGGLPEKLFF,TGTGCCAGCAGTTCCGACAGGGGGGGACTCCCTGAAAAACTGTTTTTT
TRBV5-1,TRBJ2-1,-,15,-,CASSSGGTSYNEQFF,TGCGCCAGCAGCTCTGGGGGCACTTCCTACAATGAGCAGTTCTTC
TRBV7-9,TRBJ2-1,TRBD2,17,once,CASSLVLRTSGGNEQFF,TGTGCCAGCAGCTTAGTACTCCGGACTAGCGGGGGGAATGAGCAGTTCTTC
TRBV6-6,TRBJ2-7,TRBD1,15,once,CASSYSGTGNHEQYF,TGTGCCAGCAGTTACTCCGGGACAGGTAACCACGAGCAGTACTTC
TRBV7-2,TRBJ2-7,-,13,-,CASSLVLAREQYF,TGTGCCAGCAGCTTAGTGCTAGCTCGCGAGCAGTACTTC
TRBV5-4,TRBJ2-1,TRBD1,16,-,CASSGDGTEPNNEQFF,TGTGCCAGCAGCGGGGACGGGACAGAACCTAACAATGAGCAGTTCTTC
TRBV7-9,TRBJ1-2,TRBD1,14,once,CASSLDDRVQGYTF,TGTGCCAGCAGCTTGGATGACAGGGTACAGGGCTACACCTTC
TRBV6-5,TRBJ1-2,TRBD1,14,-,CASRTTGGDYGYTF,TGTGCCAGCAGAACTACAGGGGGGGACTATGGCTACACCTTC
TRBV19,TRBJ2-7,-,14,-,CATQRDTSSYEQYF,TGTGCCACCCAGAGGGACACCTCATCCTACGAGCAGTACTTC
TRBV28,TRBJ2-7,TRBD1,14,-,CASSRGQLAYEQYF,TGTGCCAGCAGCCGGGGACAGTTAGCCTACGAGCAGTACTTC
TRBV28,TRBJ1-1,-,16,-,CASSRTPDRRNTEAFF,TGTGCCAGCAGCCGAACCCCTGACAGGAGGAACACTGAAGCTTTCTTT
TRBV2,TRBJ2-5,-,12,-,CASSQRGETQYF,TGTGCCAGCAGCCAAAGGGGGGAGACCCAGTACTTC
TRBV30,TRBJ1-3,-,15,-,CAWSVLISSGNTIYF,TGTGCCTGGAGTGTACTCATATCCTCTGGAAACACCATATATTTT
TRBV7-2,TRBJ2-3,TRBD2,16,-,CASSLAGGRGIDTQYF,TGTGCCAGCAGCTTAGCGGGCGGGAGGGGAATAGATACGCAGTATTTT
TRBV5-4,TRBJ2-3,-,13,-,CASSPRPTDTQYF,TGTGCCAGCAGCCCTAGGCCCACAGATACGCAGTATTTT
TRBV9,TRBJ2-3,-,14,-,CASSAGTSTDTQYF,TGTGCCAGCAGCGCTGGGACTAGCACAGATACGCAGTATTTT
TRBV7-2,TRBJ2-7,-,11,-,CASSSYYEQYF,TGTGCCAGCAGCTCCTACTACGAGCAGTACTTC
TRBV5-6,TRBJ1-5,TRBD1,16,-,CASSPGTGGLGQPQHF,TGTGCCAGCAGCCCCGGGACAGGGGGGCTCGGGCAGCCCCAGCATTTT
TRBV18,TRBJ2-1,TRBD1,16,-,CASSPPDRGFVSEQFF,TGTGCCAGCTCACCTCCGGACAGGGGGTTTGTCAGTGAGCAGTTCTTC
TRBV18,TRBJ2-5,TRBD2,16,-,CASSPGLAGGQETQYF,TGTGCCAGCTCACCCGGACTAGCGGGAGGGCAAGAGACCCAGTACTTC
TRBV14,TRBJ2-3,-,15,-,CASSHRLGALGTQYF,TGTGCCAGCAGCCACCGTCTGGGCGCGTTGGGTACGCAGTATTTT
TRBV7-2,TRBJ2-3,TRBD2,15,few,CASSSTSGRGDTQYF,TGTGCCAGCAGCTCGACTAGCGGGAGGGGAGATACGCAGTATTTT
TRBV9,TRBJ1-5,-,13,-,CASSLTTDQPQHF,TGTGCCAGCAGTCTCACTACGGATCAGCCCCAGCATTTT
TRBV7-9,TRBJ2-1,TRBD1,17,-,CASSLGQGGAQYNEQFF,TGTGCCAGCAGCTTGGGACAGGGGGGAGCGCAATACAATGAGCAGTTCTTC
TRBV4-3,TRBJ1-2,TRBD1,17,-,CASSQRIHLTGTKGYTF,TGCGCCAGCAGCCAACGCATACATTTGACAGGGACGAAAGGCTACACCTTC
TRBV7-6,TRBJ2-7,-,14,-,CASSLQGTTGEQYF,TGTGCCAGCAGCTTACAGGGGACAACGGGTGAGCAGTACTTC
TRBV6-6,TRBJ2-2,TRBD1,16,-,CASTPQGAGNTGELFF,TGTGCCAGCACTCCTCAGGGGGCAGGGAACACCGGGGAGCTGTTTTTT
TRBV7-3,TRBJ2-2,TRBD1,15,-,CASSTGTENTGELFF,TGTGCCAGCAGCACCGGGACAGAGAACACCGGGGAGCTGTTTTTT
TRBV7-8,TRBJ2-1,TRBD2,20,-,CASSLPPGTSGPQAYNEQFF,TGTGCCAGCAGCTTACCCCCAGGGACTAGCGGCCCCCAGGCCTACAATGAGCAGTTCTTC
TRBV7-9,TRBJ2-1,-,16,-,CASSSSAGRDYNEQFF,TGTGCCAGCAGCTCATCGGCAGGGCGAGACTACAATGAGCAGTTCTTC
TRBV19,TRBJ1-5,TRBD1,17,-,CASGGGGTGGFNQPQHF,TGTGCCAGCGGGGGGGGTGGGACAGGGGGCTTCAATCAGCCCCAGCATTTT